These T cell receptor beta chains were read from a single sample in a study of identical twins. TCRdb reprocessed the 5' RACE reads with MiXCR, giving one entry per CDR3 protein. The data hold approximately 670,000 distinct CDR3 sequences, with over 5% observed a single time. The sequencing input was naive T cells sorted from blood. The source of these receptors is a man younger than 35 in good health. The CDR3 runs from the conserved cysteine through the conserved F or W. The D gene is left open where the match is weak. Clone size, where shown, is once, few, many, or a class for clones that have expanded.

DNA: TGTGCCAGCAGTTTCGTTAAGGGAGGCGACTATGGCTACACCTTC
CDR3: CASSFVKGGDYGYTF
V: TRBV27
D: .
size: .
J: TRBJ1-2

DNA: TGTGCCAGCAGTTATGGCCCAGCGGCCCAGTACTTC
CDR3: CASSYGPAAQYF
V: TRBV28
D: .
size: few
J: TRBJ2-5

DNA: TGTGCCAGCAGCTTAGTTTTATTCCCGGATACGCAGTATTTT
CDR3: CASSLVLFPDTQYF
V: TRBV7-2
D: .
size: .
J: TRBJ2-3

DNA: TGCGCCAGCAGCCAAGGCACGGTACATTTGAACACTGAAGCTTTCTTT
CDR3: CASSQGTVHLNTEAFF
V: TRBV4-3
D: .
size: many
J: TRBJ1-1

DNA: TGTGCCAGCAGTAACACCTGGGAGCTGTTTTTT
CDR3: CASSNTWELFF
V: TRBV12-3/TRBV12-4
D: .
size: many
J: TRBJ2-2

DNA: TGCAGTGCTCCGCTAGCGGGAGGGCCGGGAAATGAGCAGTTCTTC
CDR3: CSAPLAGGPGNEQFF
V: TRBV20-1
D: TRBD2
size: few
J: TRBJ2-1

DNA: TGTGCCAGCAGTACCTCAAGCGGGCCCCCCTACAATGAGCAGTTCTTC
CDR3: CASSTSSGPPYNEQFF
V: TRBV12-3/TRBV12-4
D: .
size: many
J: TRBJ2-1

DNA: TGTGCCAGCAGTGAAGGGGCTTGGGATACGCAGTATTTT
CDR3: CASSEGAWDTQYF
V: TRBV6-1
D: .
size: few
J: TRBJ2-3

DNA: TGCGCCAGCAGCCAGGATCGGGACAGGCGGAGGGCCGGGGAGCTGTTTTTT
CDR3: CASSQDRDRRRAGELFF
V: TRBV4-3
D: TRBD1
size: many
J: TRBJ2-2

DNA: TGTGCCAGCAGCTGGAACCTTGGCTCTGGAAACACCATATATTTT
CDR3: CASSWNLGSGNTIYF
V: TRBV3-1
D: .
size: few
J: TRBJ1-3

DNA: TGTGCCAGCAGCATACAGGGGGCGCGGGAGACCCAGTACTTC
CDR3: CASSIQGARETQYF
V: TRBV11-2
D: TRBD1
size: .
J: TRBJ2-5

DNA: TGTGCCAGCAGTTCCCTTCTAGCGGACCCCTACGAGCAGTACTTC
CDR3: CASSSLLADPYEQYF
V: TRBV6-2/TRBV6-3
D: TRBD2
size: few
J: TRBJ2-7

DNA: TGTGCCAGCGCAACAAACAGGGGGCACCAGCCCCAGCATTTT
CDR3: CASATNRGHQPQHF
V: TRBV12-3/TRBV12-4
D: TRBD1
size: many
J: TRBJ1-5

DNA: TGTGCCAGCAGTTTAGCGCGGCGTCCCCAGCCCCAGCATTTT
CDR3: CASSLARRPQPQHF
V: TRBV12-3/TRBV12-4
D: .
size: many
J: TRBJ1-5

DNA: TGCAGCGTTAACAGGGACGGTACAGATACGCAGTATTTT
CDR3: CSVNRDGTDTQYF
V: TRBV29-1
D: .
size: few
J: TRBJ2-3

DNA: TGTGCCATCAGTTCGGGGGGCTACGAGCAGTACTTC
CDR3: CAISSGGYEQYF
V: TRBV10-3
D: TRBD2
size: many
J: TRBJ2-7

DNA: TGTGCCAGCAGCGTCATGTCCGGGGAGCTGTTTTTT
CDR3: CASSVMSGELFF
V: TRBV9
D: .
size: many
J: TRBJ2-2

DNA: TGTGCCAGCACAGCGGGAGGGCCCGGGGAGCTGTTTTTT
CDR3: CASTAGGPGELFF
V: TRBV12-3/TRBV12-4
D: TRBD2
size: many
J: TRBJ2-2

DNA: TGTGCCAGCAGGACCGGGACAGAGCAGTTCTTC
CDR3: CASRTGTEQFF
V: TRBV12-3/TRBV12-4
D: .
size: many
J: TRBJ2-1

DNA: TGTGCCAGTAGCCTACAGGGTAGCAATGAGCAGTTCTTC
CDR3: CASSLQGSNEQFF
V: TRBV19
D: .
size: many
J: TRBJ2-1

DNA: TGTGCCAGCAGCTTAGTTTGGGCCGGGGACTACAATGAGCAGTTCTTC
CDR3: CASSLVWAGDYNEQFF
V: TRBV7-6
D: .
size: many
J: TRBJ2-1

DNA: TGTGCCAGCAGTGCCTCGGGACTAGCGGGAGACGAGCAGTACTTC
CDR3: CASSASGLAGDEQYF
V: TRBV6-2/TRBV6-3
D: TRBD2
size: few
J: TRBJ2-7

DNA: TGTGCCTGGAGTAGGGACAGGGGGCGCGCGGATTCACCCCTCCACTTT
CDR3: CAWSRDRGRADSPLHF
V: TRBV30
D: TRBD1
size: .
J: TRBJ1-6

DNA: TGTGCCAGCAGCCGACTAGCCTTTGCAGATACGCAGTATTTT
CDR3: CASSRLAFADTQYF
V: TRBV14
D: TRBD2
size: .
J: TRBJ2-3

DNA: TGTGCCAGCAGCGTAGGGGAGGTCAACACTGAAGCTTTCTTT
CDR3: CASSVGEVNTEAFF
V: TRBV9
D: .
size: few
J: TRBJ1-1

DNA: TGTGCCAGCAACCTGGGACTAGCAGGATCGGCGCAGTATTTT
CDR3: CASNLGLAGSAQYF
V: TRBV6-2/TRBV6-3
D: TRBD2
size: many
J: TRBJ2-3

DNA: TGCAGTGCTAGTGTTAGCGGGAGATCTAAGGAGACCCAGTACTTC
CDR3: CSASVSGRSKETQYF
V: TRBV20-1
D: TRBD2
size: many
J: TRBJ2-5

DNA: TGTGCTAGTGGTTTGGTAGCGGGAGGCATGGATGAGCAGTTCTTC
CDR3: CASGLVAGGMDEQFF
V: TRBV12-5
D: TRBD2
size: few
J: TRBJ2-1

DNA: TGTGCCAGCTCACCGCTGACAGGGGGCGTCATCGGCACCGGGGAGCTGTTTTTT
CDR3: CASSPLTGGVIGTGELFF
V: TRBV18
D: TRBD1
size: .
J: TRBJ2-2

DNA: TGCGCCAGCAGCTTGGCCGGGCGAGGGAGCAACGAGCAGTACTTC
CDR3: CASSLAGRGSNEQYF
V: TRBV5-1
D: .
size: many
J: TRBJ2-7

DNA: TGCGCCAGCAGCTGGTCGGACGCTGAGCAGTTCTTC
CDR3: CASSWSDAEQFF
V: TRBV5-1
D: .
size: .
J: TRBJ2-1

DNA: TGCAGTGCTAGTGCAGAGCGAGACTACAATGAGCAGTTCTTC
CDR3: CSASAERDYNEQFF
V: TRBV20-1
D: .
size: many
J: TRBJ2-1

DNA: TGTGCCAGCAGTTCGGGACAGGTTTCCTACAATGAGCAGTTCTTC
CDR3: CASSSGQVSYNEQFF
V: TRBV12-3/TRBV12-4
D: TRBD1
size: many
J: TRBJ2-1

DNA: TGTGCCAGCAGTTTAGGGGGGGATCAAGCTTTCTTT
CDR3: CASSLGGDQAFF
V: TRBV12-3/TRBV12-4
D: .
size: many
J: TRBJ1-1

DNA: TGTGCCAGCAGCTTACGGTTAACAGGAGCGAGCAATCAGCCCCAGCATTTT
CDR3: CASSLRLTGASNQPQHF
V: TRBV11-2
D: .
size: .
J: TRBJ1-5

DNA: TGTGCCAGCAGCTCGCTGGGACAGGAGAACCTTAGGAAGACCCAGTACTTC
CDR3: CASSSLGQENLRKTQYF
V: TRBV11-2
D: TRBD1
size: .
J: TRBJ2-5

DNA: TGCAGTGCTAGAGTCGTCAGGGGCAGCACTGAAGCTTTCTTT
CDR3: CSARVVRGSTEAFF
V: TRBV20-1
D: .
size: many
J: TRBJ1-1

DNA: TGCGCCAGCAGCTTGGCCTTACTAGCGGGAGGGCTCAATGAGCAGTTCTTC
CDR3: CASSLALLAGGLNEQFF
V: TRBV5-1
D: TRBD2
size: .
J: TRBJ2-1

DNA: TGTGCCAGCAGCCAAGATGGGACGACGGCGGGGAGGATCTCCTACGAGCAGTACTTC
CDR3: CASSQDGTTAGRISYEQYF
V: TRBV4-2
D: .
size: many
J: TRBJ2-7

DNA: TGTGCCACCAGTGGAGGTGGGGTACATGAGCAGTTCTTC
CDR3: CATSGGGVHEQFF
V: TRBV24-1
D: .
size: many
J: TRBJ2-1

DNA: TGCAGTGCTAGAGACTTAGCGGCCTACAATGAGCAGTTCTTC
CDR3: CSARDLAAYNEQFF
V: TRBV20-1
D: .
size: many
J: TRBJ2-1

DNA: TGTGCCAGCAGCTTACAAATAGACATCCATGAAGCTTTCTTT
CDR3: CASSLQIDIHEAFF
V: TRBV11-2
D: .
size: few
J: TRBJ1-1

DNA: TGTGCCAGCAGTTTGATAGGGGCCTACAATGAGCAGTTCTTC
CDR3: CASSLIGAYNEQFF
V: TRBV27
D: .
size: many
J: TRBJ2-1